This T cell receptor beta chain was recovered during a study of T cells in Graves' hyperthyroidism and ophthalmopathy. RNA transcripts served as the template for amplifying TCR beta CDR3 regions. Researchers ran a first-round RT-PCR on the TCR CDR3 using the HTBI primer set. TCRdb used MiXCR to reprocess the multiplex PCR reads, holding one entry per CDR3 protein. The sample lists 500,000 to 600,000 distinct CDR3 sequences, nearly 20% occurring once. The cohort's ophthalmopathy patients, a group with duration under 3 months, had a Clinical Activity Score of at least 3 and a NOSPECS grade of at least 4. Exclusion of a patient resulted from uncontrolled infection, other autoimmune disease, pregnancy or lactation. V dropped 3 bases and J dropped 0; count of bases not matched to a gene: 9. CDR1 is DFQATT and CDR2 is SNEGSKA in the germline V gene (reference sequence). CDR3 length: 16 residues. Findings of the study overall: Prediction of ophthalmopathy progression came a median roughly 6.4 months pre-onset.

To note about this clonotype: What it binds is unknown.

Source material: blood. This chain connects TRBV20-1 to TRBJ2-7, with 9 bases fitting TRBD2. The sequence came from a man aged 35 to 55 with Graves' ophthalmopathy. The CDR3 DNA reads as TGCAGTGCTAGGGGGCCGACTAGCGGTAACTCCTACGAGCAGTACTTC. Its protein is CSARGPTSGNSYEQYF.